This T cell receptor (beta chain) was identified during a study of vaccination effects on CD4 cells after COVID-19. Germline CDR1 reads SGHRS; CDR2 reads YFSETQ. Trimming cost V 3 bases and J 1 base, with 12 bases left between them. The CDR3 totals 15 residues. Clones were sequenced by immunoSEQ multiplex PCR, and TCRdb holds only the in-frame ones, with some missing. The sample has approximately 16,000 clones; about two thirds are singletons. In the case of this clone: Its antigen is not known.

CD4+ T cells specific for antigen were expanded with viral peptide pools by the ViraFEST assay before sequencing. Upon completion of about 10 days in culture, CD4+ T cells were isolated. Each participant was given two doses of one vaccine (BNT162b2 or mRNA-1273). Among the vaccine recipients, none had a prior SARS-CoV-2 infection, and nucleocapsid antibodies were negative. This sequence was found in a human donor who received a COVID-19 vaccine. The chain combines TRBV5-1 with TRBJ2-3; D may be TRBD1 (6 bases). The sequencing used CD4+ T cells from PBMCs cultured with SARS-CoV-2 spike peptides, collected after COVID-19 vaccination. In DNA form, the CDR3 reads TGCGCCAGCAGCTGGACAGCCGCCCGCACAGATACGCAGTATTTT. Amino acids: CASSWTAARTDTQYF.